This TCR beta chain was identified during a study of lymphopenia after photon versus proton radiotherapy. Germline values: CDR1 SEHNR, CDR2 FQNEAQ (reference sequence). The CDR3 sequence is 13 residues long. V was shortened by 5 bases and J by 1 base, with 8 bases between the two germline ends. This table comes from immunoSEQ multiplex PCR, and its TCRdb copy is limited to in-frame clones, with some not included. The sample has about 18,000 clones, more than 85% seen once; the top ten hold approximately 1.5%. This sample comprised peripheral blood, obtained from a patient treated with photon-based radiotherapy. The sequence was obtained from a woman aged 40 to 50 with cholangiocarcinoma. The genes are TRBV7-9 and TRBJ1-1; perhaps TRBD1 as D (6 bases). The chain's CDR3 is CASSRQENTEAFF. CDR3 in DNA: TGTGCCAGCAGCCGACAGGAGAACACTGAAGCTTTCTTT.